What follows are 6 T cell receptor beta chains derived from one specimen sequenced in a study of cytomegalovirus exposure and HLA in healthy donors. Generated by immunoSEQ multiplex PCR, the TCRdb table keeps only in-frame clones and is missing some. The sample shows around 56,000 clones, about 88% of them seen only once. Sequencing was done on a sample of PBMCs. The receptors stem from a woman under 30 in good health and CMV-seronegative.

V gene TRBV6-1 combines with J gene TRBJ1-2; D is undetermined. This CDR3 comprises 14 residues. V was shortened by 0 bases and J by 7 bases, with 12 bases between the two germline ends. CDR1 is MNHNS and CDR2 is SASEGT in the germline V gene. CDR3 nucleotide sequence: TGTGCCAGCAGTGAAGCCCCGGGATCGGGTGGCTACACCTTC. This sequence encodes CASSEAPGSGGYTF.

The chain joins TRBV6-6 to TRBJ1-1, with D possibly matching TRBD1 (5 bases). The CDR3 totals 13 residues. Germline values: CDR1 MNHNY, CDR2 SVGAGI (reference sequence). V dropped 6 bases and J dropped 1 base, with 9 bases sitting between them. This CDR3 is CASSQTGNTEAFF. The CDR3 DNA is TGTGCCAGCAGCCAAACAGGGAACACTGAAGCTTTCTTT.

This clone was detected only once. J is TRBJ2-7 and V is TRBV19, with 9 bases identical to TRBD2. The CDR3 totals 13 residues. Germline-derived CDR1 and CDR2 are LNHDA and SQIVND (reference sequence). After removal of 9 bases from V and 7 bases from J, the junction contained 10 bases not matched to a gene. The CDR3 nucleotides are TGTGCCAGCCCCGGGACTAGCCTTAGAGAGCAGTACTTC. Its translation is CASPGTSLREQYF.

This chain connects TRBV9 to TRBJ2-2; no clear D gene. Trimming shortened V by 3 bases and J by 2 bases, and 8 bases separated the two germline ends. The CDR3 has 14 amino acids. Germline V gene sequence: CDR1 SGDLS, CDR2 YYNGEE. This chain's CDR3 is CASSAVSNTGELFF. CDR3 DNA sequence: TGTGCCAGCAGCGCCGTCTCCAACACCGGGGAGCTGTTTTTT.

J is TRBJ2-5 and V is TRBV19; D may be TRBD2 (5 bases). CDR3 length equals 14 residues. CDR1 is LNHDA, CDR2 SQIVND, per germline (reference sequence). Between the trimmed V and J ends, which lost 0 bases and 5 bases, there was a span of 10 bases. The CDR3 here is CASSIEWGVETQYF. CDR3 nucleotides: TGTGCCAGTAGTATAGAGTGGGGAGTGGAGACCCAGTACTTC.

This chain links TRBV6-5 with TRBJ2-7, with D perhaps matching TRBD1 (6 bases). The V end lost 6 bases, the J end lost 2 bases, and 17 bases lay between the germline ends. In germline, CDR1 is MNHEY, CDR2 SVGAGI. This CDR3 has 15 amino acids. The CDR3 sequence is CASSSRQAGAYEQYF. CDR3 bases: TGTGCCAGCAGCTCCAGACAGGCAGGCGCCTACGAGCAGTACTTC.